Shown below are 17 T cell receptor beta chains from a single sample sequenced in a study of beta chain features in type 1 diabetes (dated by TCRdb to the late 2010s). Library preparation employed the immunoSEQ multiplex PCR assay. The High Capacity cDNA Reverse Transcription Kit was used to reverse transcribe all of the isolated RNA, meaning that expressed TCRB transcripts were what got sequenced. Not all clones reach the TCRdb copy of this immuneACCESS table, which keeps in-frame sequences only. Checked studies attribute under half of the gap to unresolved V genes and leave the rest unexplained. Within this sample are over 500,000 clones, with around 16% of them counted one time only. The ten largest clones add up to 0.093% of the sample. Sequencing was performed on naive CD4+ T cells from blood. The sample's cell subset or site, from its label and the paper: true naive CD4+ T cells. The receptors derive from a man between 18 and 35 years old in good health.

This clone was picked up a small number of times. This chain connects TRBV21-1 to TRBJ2-6; the DNA was not used to check the table's D call, TRBD1. TRBV21-1 is deemed a pseudogene. This CDR3 has 18 residues. The CDR3 nucleotides read TGTGCCAGCAAAAGGGGGACAGACCCCCTCTCTGGGGCCAACGTCCTGACTTTC. It yields the protein CASKRGTDPLSGANVLTF.

Notes on this clone: A read error may account for a junction end that differs from germline. The chain has TRBV7-7 and TRBJ2-2; 10 nucleotides align to TRBD2. From germline, CDR1 is SSHAT and CDR2 FNYEAQ (reference sequence). There are 15 residues in the CDR3. The CDR3 region is CASSTSGTVTGELFF. The CDR3 region has the DNA TGTGCTAGCAGCACTAGCGGGACCGTTACCGGGGAGCTGTTTTTT.

This clone was counted a few times. Other DNA sequences in the same sample also yield this CDR3. The chain has TRBV20-1 and TRBJ2-7; 7 positions agree with TRBD1. Germline lookup yields CDR1 DFQATT and CDR2 SNEGSKA (reference sequence). The CDR3 has 11 amino acids. The J segment lost 3 bases and the V segment lost 6 bases, leaving 2 bases of the junction unmatched. The CDR3 coding sequence is TGCAGTGCCAGACAGGGCTACGAGCAGTACTTC. Translation gives CSARQGYEQYF.

This clone is a singleton in its sample. This rearrangement joins TRBV19 to TRBJ1-5; TRBD1 aligns across 7 bases. The junction had 6 bases not matched to a gene; V was cut back by 5 bases and J by 2 bases. This CDR3 is built from 15 residues. Germline CDR1 reads LNHDA; CDR2 reads SQIVND (reference sequence). CDR3 amino acids: CASSEGTVGNQPQHF. The DNA of the CDR3 is TGTGCCAGTAGTGAAGGGACAGTGGGCAATCAGCCCCAGCATTTT.

Concerning this clone: The sample has other DNA sequences that encode this CDR3 too. The rearrangement links TRBV29-1 to TRBJ2-6; no definite D call. Trimming shortened V by 5 bases and J by 0 bases, and 5 bases separated the two germline ends. Germline values: CDR1 SQVTM, CDR2 ANQGSEA. The CDR3 is made up of 13 amino acids. The CDR3 region has the DNA TGCAGCGTTCGCACCTCTGGGGCCAACGTCCTGACTTTC. Encoded protein: CSVRTSGANVLTF. Full variable domain (missing parts from reference TRBV29-1 and TRBJ2-6): SAVISQKPSRDICQRGTSLTIQCQVDSQVTMMFWYRQQPGQSLTLIATANQGSEATYESGFVIDKFPISRPNLTFSTLTVSNMSPEDSSIYLCSVRTSGANVLTFGAGSRLTVL.

The chain couples TRBV6-6 to TRBJ2-3, with 7 bases identical to TRBD2. Germline V gives CDR1 MNHNY, CDR2 SVGAGI (reference sequence). The CDR3 consists of 16 residues. The V gene end was trimmed by 6 bases and the J gene end by 1 base; junction bases not matched to a gene: 10. The CDR3 coding sequence is TGTGCCAGCAGGATGGGATGGACTAGTGGCACAGATACGCAGTATTTT. It codes for CASRMGWTSGTDTQYF.

This clone was counted a few times. The chain is built from TRBV5-1 and TRBJ2-7; 12 bases align to TRBD1. This CDR3 has 16 residues. Trimming took 5 bases from V and 4 from J; bases not matched to a gene: 10. CDR1 is SGHRS, CDR2 YFSETQ, per germline. The CDR3 here is CASRPGQGAEIYEQYF. The CDR3 DNA is TGCGCCAGCAGACCGGGACAGGGGGCGGAGATATACGAGCAGTACTTC. Looking up the rest from reference TRBV5-1 and TRBJ2-7 gives the full variable domain: KAGVTQTPRYLIKTRGQQVTLSCSPISGHRSVSWYQQTPGQGLQFLFEYFSETQRNKGNFPGRFSGRQFSNSRSEMNVSTLELGDSALYLCASRPGQGAEIYEQYFGPGTRLTVT.

This clone was observed a handful of times. This rearrangement joins TRBV7-9 to TRBJ2-3; 14 bases map to TRBD2. Germline CDR1 is SEHNR and CDR2 is FQNEAQ (reference sequence). This CDR3 has 15 residues. The V gene end was trimmed by 5 bases and the J gene end by 5 bases; junction bases not matched to a gene: 3. The CDR3 DNA follows: TGTGCCAGCAGCCTCGGGACTAGCGGGAGAGATACGCAGTATTTT. Protein sequence: CASSLGTSGRDTQYF.

This clone was seen only a few times. The chain uses TRBV2 and TRBJ1-2; D gene uncertain. V was shortened by 1 base and J by 1 base, with 10 bases between the two germline ends. The CDR3 is made up of 15 amino acids. Germline V gene lookup returns CDR1 SNHLY and CDR2 FYNNEI. Here the CDR3 DNA reads TGTGCCAGCAGTGAAGTTGGGCCCTTTAACTATGGCTACACCTTC. This translates into CASSEVGPFNYGYTF.

This clone was seen a handful of times. The V and J genes are TRBV7-2 and TRBJ2-7; possible D gene TRBD1, 5 bases. V was trimmed by 4 bases and J by 2 bases, leaving 15 bases between them. Germline CDR1 is SGHTA and CDR2 is FQGNSA. CDR3 size: 15 residues. For the CDR3, the DNA is TGTGCCAGCAGCTACGGCGCACAGGCGGCCTACGAGCAGTACTTC. Its protein product is CASSYGAQAAYEQYF.

To note about this clone: Because the CDR3's place on the DNA is in doubt, the DNA is left out and the CDR3 is given as listed by TCRdb. The chain joins TRBV21-1 to TRBJ1-3. TRBV21-1 is an annotated pseudogene. The CDR3 is 15 residues long, ends included. The CDR3 sequence: CASSLQFGSGNTIYF.

Only a few counts were recorded for this clone. The chain couples TRBV14 to TRBJ1-1; D may be TRBD1 (5 bases). This CDR3 contains 15 residues. Trimming took 3 bases from V and 0 from J, leaving 11 bases between them. In germline, CDR1 is SGHDN, CDR2 FVKESK. The CDR3 nucleotides are TGTGCCAGCAGCCATCGGGGGATCATGAACACTGAAGCTTTCTTT. It translates to CASSHRGIMNTEAFF.

The rearrangement joins TRBV15 to TRBJ1-2; D is uncertain. The CDR3 has 14 residues. CDR1 and CDR2 (germline): LNHNV, YYDKDF (reference sequence). With 5 bases removed from V and 6 bases from J, the gap between germline ends came to 16 bases. CDR3 nucleotides: TGTGCCACCAGCGGTTCTGGGGAGGGTGATGGCTACACCTTC. Translated: CATSGSGEGDGYTF.

The gene calls are TRBV7-9 and TRBJ1-2, with D possibly TRBD1 on 5 matching bases. Germline CDR1 SEHNR, CDR2 FQNEAQ (reference sequence). V shed 4 bases and J shed 2 bases, with 17 bases lying between them. The CDR3 length is 16 residues. CDR3 protein: CASSSRRIKGNYGYTF. As DNA, the CDR3 is TGTGCCAGCAGCTCGCGCAGGATTAAGGGGAACTATGGCTACACCTTC.

This clone appeared a few times. V usage is TRBV12-5 and J usage is TRBJ2-1, with TRBD2 identical over 10 bases. Trimming at V came to 2 bases and at J to 2 bases, leaving 3 bases not matched to a gene. This CDR3 is 16 amino acids long. Germline values: CDR1 LGHNT, CDR2 FRNRAP. CDR3 sequence: CASGLRLAGAYNEQFF. CDR3 nucleotides: TGTGCTAGTGGTTTGAGGCTAGCGGGAGCCTACAATGAGCAGTTCTTC.

With regard to this clone: One junction end does not reproduce the germline sequence, and a read error may be involved. The V gene is TRBV18, the J gene TRBJ2-7; 8 nucleotides align to TRBD1. CDR3 size: 16 residues. Germline V gene lookup returns CDR1 KGHSH and CDR2 LQKENI. The CDR3 bases are TGTGCCAGCTCAACGATCGCAGGGACAGGAGCCATGAGGTTGAACTTC. This encodes CASSTIAGTGAMRLNF.

Only a few counts were recorded for this clone. This sequence joins TRBV2 and TRBJ2-5, with 8 bases aligning to TRBD1. Germline V lookup: CDR1 SNHLY, CDR2 FYNNEI. V lost 8 bases and J lost 4; bases outside the gene matches: 12. The CDR3 extends over 15 amino acids. In DNA, the CDR3 is TGTGCCAGCGACCTACAGGGGGTGCTTAGAGAGACCCAGTACTTC. This translates into CASDLQGVLRETQYF.